The following is a T cell receptor (beta chain) sequence with its context. Its antigen is not identified. Looked up from germline, CDR1 is SGHTA and CDR2 is FQGNSA. This CDR3 region has 14 residues. V lost 5 bases to trimming and J lost 1 base, with 9 bases between them. This entry is derived from a study of tumor-infiltrating lymphocytes in localized non-small cell lung cancer. Whole-study results and caveats: IM1 and IM2 tumors showed no difference in T-cell fraction. No link was found between tumor T-cell fraction and recurrence-free survival.

Data came from immunoSEQ multiplex PCR; TCRdb stores just in-frame clones and leaves some out. Of around 9,500 clones listed, almost 80% are singletons. The rearrangement uses TRBV7-2 and TRBJ1-5; perhaps TRBD1 as D (5 bases). Sequencing was done on a sample of lung tumor tissue. This clonotype originated in a human donor with non-small cell lung cancer. The CDR3, as DNA: TGTGCCAGCAGCCAGGGCCTGAGCAATCAGCCCCAGCATTTT. Protein: CASSQGLSNQPQHF.